This TCR beta chain came from a study of cytomegalovirus exposure and HLA in healthy donors. In regard to this clone: Its antigen is unidentified.

The PCR used 60 Vbeta and 13 Jbeta primers. Assay used: immunoSEQ multiplex PCR; TCRdb lists only in-frame clones, some missing. Here the sample spans 95,000 to 110,000 clones, 9.5% to 13% being singletons. General study points: Association of 16,951 TCR beta sequences with HLA alleles was found at 0.05 false discovery rate in a later analysis. Productive rates of about 87% or about 30% were seen for most TCR beta V segments in an earlier analysis. Beyond CMV serostatus, there was no information to go on about immune exposure.

The sample was PBMCs. The TCR comes from a man aged 35-49 years in good health and CMV-seropositive.

The CDR3 sequence: CASSRTLAGGGETQYF. The CDR3 bases are TGCGCCAGCAGCCGGACACTAGCGGGAGGCGGAGAGACCCAGTACTTC. This chain links TRBV4-1 with TRBJ2-5, with 12 bases aligning to TRBD2. The V and J ends lost 4 bases and 4 bases, in that order; junction bases with no gene match: 7. The CDR3 extends over 16 amino acids. Germline V lookup: CDR1 MGHRA, CDR2 YSYEKL.